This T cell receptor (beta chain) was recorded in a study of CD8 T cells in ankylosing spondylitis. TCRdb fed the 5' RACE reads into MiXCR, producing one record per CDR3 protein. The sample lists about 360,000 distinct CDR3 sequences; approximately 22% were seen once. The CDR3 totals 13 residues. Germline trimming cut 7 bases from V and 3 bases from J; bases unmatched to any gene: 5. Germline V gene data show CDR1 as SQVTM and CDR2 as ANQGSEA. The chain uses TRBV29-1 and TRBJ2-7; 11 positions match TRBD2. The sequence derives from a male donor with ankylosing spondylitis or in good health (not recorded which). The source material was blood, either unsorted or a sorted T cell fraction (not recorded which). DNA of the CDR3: TGCAGCGCTTGGACTAGCGGGTACTACGAGCAGTACTTC. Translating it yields CSAWTSGYYEQYF.